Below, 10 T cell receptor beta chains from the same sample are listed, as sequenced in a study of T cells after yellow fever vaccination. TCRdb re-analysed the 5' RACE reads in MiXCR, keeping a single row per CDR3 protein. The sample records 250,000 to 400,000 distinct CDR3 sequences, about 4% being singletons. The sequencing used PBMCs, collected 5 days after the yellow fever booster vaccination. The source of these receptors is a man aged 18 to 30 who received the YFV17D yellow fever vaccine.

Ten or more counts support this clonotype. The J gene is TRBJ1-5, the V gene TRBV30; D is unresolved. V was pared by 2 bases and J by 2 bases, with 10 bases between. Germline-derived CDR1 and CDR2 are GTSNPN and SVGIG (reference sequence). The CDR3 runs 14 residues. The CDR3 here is CAWSLGFGNQPQHF. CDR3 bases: TGTGCCTGGAGTTTGGGATTTGGCAATCAGCCCCAGCATTTT.

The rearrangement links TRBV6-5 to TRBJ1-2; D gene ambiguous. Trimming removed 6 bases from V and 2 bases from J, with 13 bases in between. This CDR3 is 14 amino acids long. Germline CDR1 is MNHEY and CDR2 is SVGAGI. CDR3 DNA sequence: TGTGCCAGCAGCCGATCCGGGAAAAACTATGGCTACACCTTC. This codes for CASSRSGKNYGYTF.

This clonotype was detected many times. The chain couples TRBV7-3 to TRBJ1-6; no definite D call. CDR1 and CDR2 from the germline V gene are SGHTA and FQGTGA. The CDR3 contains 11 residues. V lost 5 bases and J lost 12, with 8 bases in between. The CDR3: CASSAGGPLHF. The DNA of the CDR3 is TGTGCCAGCAGCGCGGGAGGACCCCTCCACTTT.

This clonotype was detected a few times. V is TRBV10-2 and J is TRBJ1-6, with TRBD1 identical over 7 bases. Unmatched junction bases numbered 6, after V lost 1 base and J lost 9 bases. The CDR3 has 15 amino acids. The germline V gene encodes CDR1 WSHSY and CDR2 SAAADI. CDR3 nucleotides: TGCGCCAGCAGTGAGTTAGAGGGGGCAGGTTCACCCCTCCACTTT. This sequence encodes CASSELEGAGSPLHF.

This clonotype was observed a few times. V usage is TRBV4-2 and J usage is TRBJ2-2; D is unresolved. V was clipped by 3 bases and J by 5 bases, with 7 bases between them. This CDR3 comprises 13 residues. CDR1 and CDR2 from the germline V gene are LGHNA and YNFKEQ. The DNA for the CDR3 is TGTGCCAGCAGCCAGGATTTAACCGGGGAGCTGTTTTTT. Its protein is CASSQDLTGELFF.

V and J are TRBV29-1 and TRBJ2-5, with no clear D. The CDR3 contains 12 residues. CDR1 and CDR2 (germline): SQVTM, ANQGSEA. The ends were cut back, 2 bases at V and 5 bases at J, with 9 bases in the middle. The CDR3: CSVERSGETQYF. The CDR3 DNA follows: TGCAGCGTTGAACGCAGTGGGGAGACCCAGTACTTC.

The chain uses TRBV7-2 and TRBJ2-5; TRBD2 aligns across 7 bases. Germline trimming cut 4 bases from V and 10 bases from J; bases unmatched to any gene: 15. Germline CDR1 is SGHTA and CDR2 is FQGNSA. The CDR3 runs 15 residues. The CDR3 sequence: CASSYGTTYQVNQYF. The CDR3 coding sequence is TGTGCCAGCAGCTACGGGACTACCTACCAGGTGAACCAGTACTTC.

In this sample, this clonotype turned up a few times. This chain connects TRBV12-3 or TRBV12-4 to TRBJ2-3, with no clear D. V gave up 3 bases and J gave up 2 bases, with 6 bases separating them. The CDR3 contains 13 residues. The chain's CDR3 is CASSFFVTDTQYF. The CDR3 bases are TGTGCCAGCAGTTTCTTCGTCACAGATACGCAGTATTTT.

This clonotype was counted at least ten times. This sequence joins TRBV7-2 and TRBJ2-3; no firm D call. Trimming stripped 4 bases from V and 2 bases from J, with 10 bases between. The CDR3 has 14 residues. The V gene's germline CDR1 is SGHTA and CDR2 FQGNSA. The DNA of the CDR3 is TGTGCCAGCAGCTCCGGACCGAACACAGATACGCAGTATTTT. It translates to CASSSGPNTDTQYF.

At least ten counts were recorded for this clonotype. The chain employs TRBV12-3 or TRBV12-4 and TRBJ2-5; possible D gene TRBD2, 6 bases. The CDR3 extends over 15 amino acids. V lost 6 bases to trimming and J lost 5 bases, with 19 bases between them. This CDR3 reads CASRKGEVLSETQYF. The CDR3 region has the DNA TGTGCCAGCAGAAAAGGGGAGGTGCTGAGCGAGACCCAGTACTTC.